The present entry profiles one T cell receptor beta chain with its context. Its antigen remains unidentified. PCR used 60 Vbeta primers and 13 Jbeta primers. TCRdb's copy holds only in-frame clones and misses some; the assay was immunoSEQ multiplex PCR. The profile covers under 200,000 clones, with 75% to 90% appearing a single time and roughly 4.5% taken by the ten largest. The data are from a study of cytomegalovirus exposure and HLA in healthy donors. On the study more broadly: In an earlier analysis, approximately 120 million unique TCR beta sequences were found from 150 million to 200 million T cells. Whole-study findings and limits: Exclusion as indistinguishable affected some V segments, including TRBV6-2 and TRBV6-3. According to an earlier analysis, most TCR beta V segments yielded productive rearrangements about 90% or about 30% of the time. Judged likely to be a sequencing artifact was a cluster of highly shared sequence variants.

This CDR3 is 15 amino acids long. The J segment lost 5 bases and the V segment lost 3 bases, leaving 9 bases of the junction unmatched. Germline CDR1 MNHNY, CDR2 SVGAGI (reference sequence). Sequences were obtained from PBMCs. J is TRBJ1-2 and V is TRBV6-6, with 7 bases identical to TRBD1. The sequence derives from a woman between 50 and 59 years old in good health and CMV-seropositive. The CDR3 DNA follows: TGTGCCAGCAGTTATCTCCAGGGGGTCTCGTATGGCTACACCTTC. Translation gives CASSYLQGVSYGYTF.